The rows below give T cell receptor beta chains drawn from one sample of a study of T cells in Graves' hyperthyroidism and ophthalmopathy. From the multiplex PCR reads, TCRdb called clonotypes with MiXCR, one entry per CDR3 protein. The sample contains approximately 420,000 distinct CDR3 sequences, roughly 13% of which appear only once. The sample was blood. These receptors were collected from a woman in her late teens or twenties with Graves' hyperthyroidism. Both conserved end residues are part of each CDR3. D genes are given only for firm matches. The size of a clone is reported for some rows only, either as once, few or many, or as a class for expanded clones.

CASSVSGGHYTF | TGTGCCAGCAGTGTCTCAGGAGGGCACTACACCTTC | . | TRBJ1-2 | TRBV28 | many
CASSVVSASEQFF | TGTGCCAGCAGCGTAGTTTCAGCGTCTGAGCAGTTCTTC | . | TRBJ2-1 | TRBV9 | .
CASSLDFKNIQYF | TGTGCCAGCAGCTTGGACTTCAAAAACATTCAGTACTTC | . | TRBJ2-4 | TRBV7-2 | many
CASSLAATVDEQYF | TGTGCCAGCAGTTTAGCGGCGACAGTGGACGAGCAGTACTTC | . | TRBJ2-7 | TRBV12-3/TRBV12-4 | many
CATSRDDLEGQPQHF | TGTGCCACCAGCAGAGATGACCTGGAGGGTCAGCCCCAGCATTTT | . | TRBJ1-5 | TRBV15 | .
CASSHARETYEQYF | TGTGCCAGCAGTCACGCGCGGGAGACCTACGAGCAGTACTTC | TRBD2 | TRBJ2-7 | TRBV6-1 | few
CASSSGLAGGFGSYEQYF | TGTGCCAGCAGCTCAGGACTAGCGGGAGGGTTTGGATCCTACGAGCAGTACTTC | TRBD2 | TRBJ2-7 | TRBV5-6 | .
CASSLWGRASYEQYF | TGTGCCAGCAGTTTATGGGGCAGGGCGTCCTACGAGCAGTACTTC | . | TRBJ2-7 | TRBV12-3/TRBV12-4 | many
CASRSRTSYEQYF | TGTGCCAGCAGATCCCGCACCTCCTACGAGCAGTACTTC | . | TRBJ2-7 | TRBV6-2/TRBV6-3 | few
CASSISGGGFGTGELFF | TGTGCCAGCAGCATTAGCGGAGGGGGGTTTGGGACCGGGGAGCTGTTTTTT | . | TRBJ2-2 | TRBV7-2 | .
CASTTGGRTDTQYF | TGTGCCAGCACCACAGGGGGTCGCACAGATACGCAGTATTTT | TRBD1 | TRBJ2-3 | TRBV28 | many
CASSNTRGGEYEQYF | TGTGCCAGCAGTAATACCAGGGGAGGCGAGTACGAGCAGTACTTC | . | TRBJ2-7 | TRBV27 | many
CSADSGQGVDEQYF | TGCAGTGCTGACTCGGGACAGGGGGTGGACGAGCAGTACTTC | TRBD1 | TRBJ2-7 | TRBV20-1 | many
CASSSGTAGNQPQHF | TGTGCCAGCAGTTCCGGGACAGCGGGCAATCAGCCCCAGCATTTT | TRBD1 | TRBJ1-5 | TRBV27 | many
CASSPLTQGTNYGYTF | TGTGCCAGCTCACCCCTCACCCAGGGAACTAACTATGGCTACACCTTC | . | TRBJ1-2 | TRBV18 | .
CASNRVRGTPLRGYTF | TGTGCCAGTAATAGGGTCAGGGGGACGCCTTTGAGGGGCTACACCTTC | TRBD1 | TRBJ1-2 | TRBV19 | once
CASGAAAFYNEQFF | TGTGCCAGCGGTGCGGCGGCGTTCTACAATGAGCAGTTCTTC | . | TRBJ2-1 | TRBV13 | many
CASSAYGGKTDTQYF | TGTGCCAGCAGTGCATACGGCGGGAAAACAGATACGCAGTATTTT | . | TRBJ2-3 | TRBV28 | many
CASSTGSYEQYF | TGTGCCAGCAGCACGGGCTCCTACGAGCAGTACTTC | . | TRBJ2-7 | TRBV7-9 | many
CAWTTKGTKNQPQHF | TGTGCCTGGACCACGAAAGGGACAAAGAATCAGCCCCAGCATTTT | . | TRBJ1-5 | TRBV30 | few
CASSIEPPQDYPNNEQFF | TGTGCCAGTAGTATAGAACCCCCCCAGGACTACCCGAACAATGAGCAGTTCTTC | . | TRBJ2-1 | TRBV19 | few
CASSRRGNTEAFF | TGTGCCAGTAGTAGGAGGGGGAACACTGAAGCTTTCTTT | . | TRBJ1-1 | TRBV19 | few
CASSLDIAGQPQHF | TGTGCCAGCAGCTTAGATATAGCGGGTCAGCCCCAGCATTTT | . | TRBJ1-5 | TRBV11-2 | many
CASSFGVAGSGANVLTF | TGTGCCAGCAGCTTTGGTGTGGCCGGTTCTGGGGCCAACGTCCTGACTTTC | . | TRBJ2-6 | TRBV7-6 | .
CASSVFAGVEKLFF | TGTGCCAGCAGTGTTTTTGCAGGGGTTGAAAAACTGTTTTTT | . | TRBJ1-4 | TRBV2 | few
CASSWDSGNTIYF | TGTGCCAGCAGCTGGGATTCTGGAAACACCATATATTTT | . | TRBJ1-3 | TRBV3-1 | many
CASRDPSGRYADTQYF | TGTGCCAGCAGAGATCCCAGCGGGAGGTACGCGGATACGCAGTATTTT | TRBD2 | TRBJ2-3 | TRBV12-3/TRBV12-4 | many
CASSNRYRGHYNEQFF | TGTGCCAGCAGTAACCGCTACAGGGGGCACTACAATGAGCAGTTCTTC | TRBD1 | TRBJ2-1 | TRBV6-1 | many
CASSSNPNTEAFF | TGTGCCAGCAGTTCTAATCCGAACACTGAAGCTTTCTTT | . | TRBJ1-1 | TRBV12-3/TRBV12-4 | .
CGSSLLVGGPYEQYF | TGTGGCAGCAGCTTATTGGTGGGAGGGCCATACGAGCAGTACTTC | TRBD2 | TRBJ2-7 | TRBV7-9 | .
CSVEDRRGEGVDETQYF | TGCAGCGTTGAAGATCGGCGGGGAGAGGGGGTCGACGAGACCCAGTACTTC | . | TRBJ2-5 | TRBV29-1 | few
CASSPEWDNYGYTF | TGTGCCAGCAGCCCCGAATGGGACAACTATGGCTACACCTTC | . | TRBJ1-2 | TRBV7-2 | many
CASSHGGSTNEKLFF | TGTGCCAGCAGCCATGGGGGCTCAACTAATGAAAAACTGTTTTTT | . | TRBJ1-4 | TRBV3-1 | many
CASSEGRASAYNEQFF | TGTGCCAGCAGTGAAGGTAGGGCCTCGGCCTACAATGAGCAGTTCTTC | . | TRBJ2-1 | TRBV6-1 | many
CASTTYTGISGANVLTF | TGTGCCAGCACTACGTATACAGGGATCTCTGGGGCCAACGTCCTGACTTTC | . | TRBJ2-6 | TRBV6-1 | few